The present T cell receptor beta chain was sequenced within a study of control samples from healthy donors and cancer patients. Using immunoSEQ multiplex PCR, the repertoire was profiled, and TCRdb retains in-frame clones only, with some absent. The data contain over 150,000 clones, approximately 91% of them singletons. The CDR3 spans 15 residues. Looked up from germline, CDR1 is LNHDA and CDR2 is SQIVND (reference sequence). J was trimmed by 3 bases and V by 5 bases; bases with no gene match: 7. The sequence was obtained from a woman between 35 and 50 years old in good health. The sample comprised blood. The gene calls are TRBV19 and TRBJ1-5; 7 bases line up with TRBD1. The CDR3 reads CASSETGINNQPQHF. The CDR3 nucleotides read TGTGCCAGTAGTGAGACAGGGATAAACAATCAGCCCCAGCATTTT. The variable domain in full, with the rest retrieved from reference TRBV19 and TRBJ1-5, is DGGITQSPKYLFRKEGQNVTLSCEQNLNHDAMYWYRQDPGQGLRLIYYSQIVNDFQKGDIAEGYSVSREKKESFPLTVTSAQKNPTAFYLCASSETGINNQPQHFGDGTRLSIL.